This T cell receptor beta chain was identified during a study of human T cells and chemical hapten exposure. Unfractionated whole blood served as the source for total RNA extraction. TCRdb passed the 5' RACE reads through MiXCR, listing each CDR3 protein once. The sample has roughly 81,000 distinct CDR3 sequences, more than 15% seen once. To note about this clonotype: The target antigen is unknown.

The germline V gene encodes CDR1 DFQATT and CDR2 SNEGSKA (reference sequence). The CDR3 sequence is 13 residues long. V was trimmed by 0 bases and J by 1 base, leaving 5 bases between them. Study-level points and caveats: Unchanged with DPC sensitization were TCRs above 1 in 1000 frequency.

The V gene is TRBV20-1, the J gene TRBJ2-3; D not certain. This receptor was taken from a female donor in good health. The CDR3 DNA reads as TGCAGTGCTAGAGAGGTGCGCACAGATACGCAGTATTTT. This sequence encodes CSAREVRTDTQYF.